The T cell receptor beta chain described here comes from a study of blood T cell repertoires in COVID-19. Whole-study context: From T cells, B-cell-depleted T cells, or PBMCs came the material, which was cDNA or gDNA.

Germline V lookup: CDR1 MNHEY, CDR2 SVGAGI. After removal of 6 bases from V and 3 bases from J, the junction contained 7 bases not matched to a gene. The CDR3 totals 15 residues. Participants, about 18 to 95 years old, spanned more than 20 US areas. The data were produced by immunoSEQ multiplex PCR, yet TCRdb's version contains in-frame clones alone and is incomplete. The table shows about 380,000 clones, with more than 70% occurring only once. What was sequenced was PBMCs or T cells enriched from blood (not recorded which). The V gene is TRBV6-5, the J gene TRBJ1-5, with 8 bases aligning to TRBD1. The source of this sequence is a woman aged 18-29 years who had recovered from COVID-19. Written as DNA, the CDR3 is TGTGCCAGCAGCCCCGACAGGGGCGTCAATCAGCCCCAGCATTTT. Its protein is CASSPDRGVNQPQHF.